Below, 23 T cell receptor beta chains from the same sample are listed, as sequenced in a study of shared clonotypes between healthy human individuals (TCRdb year 2020). The library came from the immunoSEQ multiplex PCR assay. The table was pulled from immuneACCESS by TCRdb, which kept in-frame rearrangements only. Such tables lose some clones; where checked, under half of the loss comes from unresolved V genes, and the rest has no known cause. This sample has about 480,000 clones in its table, and about four fifths of those were observed once. The ten largest make up over 10% of the sample. The material sequenced was PBMCs. The origin of the receptors is a woman in her 40s in good health. Some clones in this sample may be carry-over from other donors' samples.

This clone was recorded once. This chain links TRBV13 with TRBJ2-1; 7 nucleotides agree with TRBD1. The V gene end was trimmed by 1 base and the J gene end by 10 bases; junction bases not matched to a gene: 4. The length of the CDR3 is 13 residues. Germline V lookup: CDR1 PRHDT, CDR2 FYEKMQ (reference sequence). CDR3: CASSLDQDREQFF. Written as DNA, the CDR3 is TGTGCCAGCAGCTTAGATCAGGACAGGGAGCAGTTCTTC.

This clone was seen once. The V and J genes are TRBV4-2 and TRBJ2-7; 10 nucleotides agree with TRBD1. Germline assignment: CDR1 LGHNA and CDR2 YNFKEQ. CDR3 length: 19 residues. Germline trimming cut 1 base from V and 4 bases from J; bases unmatched to any gene: 16. The DNA of the CDR3 is TGTGCCAGCAGCCAAGGGTACTCAACCGGGACAGGGGATATGTACGAGCAGTACTTC. Translation: CASSQGYSTGTGDMYEQYF.

Concerning this clone itself: This same CDR3 is encoded by further DNA sequences in the sample. The chain couples TRBV28 to TRBJ2-3; D is uncertain. CDR1 MDHEN and CDR2 SYDVKM come from the germline V gene. Trimming took off 5 bases at V and 0 bases at J, with 6 bases between the two ends. There are 13 residues in the CDR3. The CDR3 is CASSKPSTDTQYF. CDR3 DNA sequence: TGTGCCAGCAGTAAACCTAGCACAGATACGCAGTATTTT. The full variable domain, in which reference TRBV28 and TRBJ2-3 provide the parts outside the CDR3, is DVKVTQSSRYLVKRTGEKVFLECVQDMDHENMFWYRQDPGLGLRLIYFSYDVKMKEKGDIPEGYSVSREKKERFSLILESASTNQTSMYLCASSKPSTDTQYFGPGTRLTVL.

The CDR3 is CASSLGPGGYEQYF. CDR3 nucleotide sequence: TGTGCCAGCAGTTTAGGTCCGGGGGGCTACGAGCAGTACTTC. This sequence joins TRBV27 and TRBJ2-7; TRBD2 aligns across 7 bases. Trimming removed 2 bases from V and 3 bases from J; junction bases left unmatched: 4. This CDR3 is 14 amino acids long. Looked up from germline, CDR1 is MNHEY and CDR2 is SMNVEV (reference sequence).

The rearrangement links TRBV11-3 to TRBJ1-2; tentatively, D is TRBD1 (5 bases). Trimming pared 5 bases from V and 2 bases from J, leaving 12 bases between. Germline CDR1 is SGHNT and CDR2 is YENEEA. The CDR3 spans 14 residues. The chain's CDR3 is CASSPPRGNYGYTF. The CDR3 coding sequence is TGTGCCAGCAGCCCCCCCCGGGGGAACTATGGCTACACCTTC.

This clone has only a few counts. V and J are TRBV6-6 and TRBJ2-7; 8 bases are shared with TRBD2. Losses at the gene ends were 2 bases for V and 4 bases for J; bases not matched to a gene: 4. CDR1 is MNHNY, CDR2 SVGAGI, per germline (reference sequence). The CDR3 runs 14 residues. The CDR3 DNA reads TGTGCCAGCAGTTACAGCGCTAGCGGGTACGAGCAGTACTTC. Translating gives CASSYSASGYEQYF.

The V gene is TRBV6-6, the J gene TRBJ1-3; D ambiguous. Trimming took off 7 bases at V and 4 bases at J, with 11 bases between the two ends. CDR1 and CDR2 (germline): MNHNY, SVGAGI (reference sequence). This CDR3 spans 13 amino acids. In nucleotides, the CDR3 is TGTGCCAGCACGGGGATGAACGGAAACACCATATATTTT. Its protein is CASTGMNGNTIYF.

This chain joins TRBV14 and TRBJ2-2, with TRBD2 matching 9 bases. The CDR3 has 19 residues. The germline gives CDR1 SGHDN, CDR2 FVKESK. After removal of 0 bases from V and 0 bases from J, the junction contained 8 bases not matched to a gene. CDR3 amino acids: CASSQDRRLADSNTGELFF. CDR3 bases: TGTGCCAGCAGCCAAGATCGACGACTAGCGGACTCGAACACCGGGGAGCTGTTTTTT.

V usage is TRBV6-6 and J usage is TRBJ2-2, with D perhaps TRBD2 (6 bases). CDR1 and CDR2 (germline): MNHNY, SVGAGI (reference sequence). V lost 2 bases, J lost 5 bases, and 12 bases lay in between. This CDR3 has 15 amino acids. The CDR3 DNA is TGTGCCAGCAGTTACCAGATCGGGGGAACCGGGGAGCTGTTTTTT. Its translation: CASSYQIGGTGELFF.

The V gene is TRBV19, the J gene TRBJ2-7; 9 bases line up with TRBD1. The CDR3 length is 15 residues. The trim removed 4 bases at V and 3 bases at J, leaving 7 bases unmatched. Looked up from germline, CDR1 is LNHDA and CDR2 is SQIVND (reference sequence). CDR3 sequence reads: CASSNARTGDYEQYF. The CDR3 bases are TGTGCCAGTAGTAACGCCCGGACAGGGGACTACGAGCAGTACTTC.

This chain joins TRBV5-1 and TRBJ1-1; 8 bases fit TRBD1. Germline V gene sequence: CDR1 SGHRS, CDR2 YFSETQ. The CDR3 contains 14 residues. Unmatched junction bases numbered 7, after V lost 3 bases and J lost 6 bases. The CDR3 loop reads CASSSTGGDSEAFF. The CDR3, as DNA: TGCGCCAGCAGCTCAACAGGGGGAGATTCTGAAGCTTTCTTT.

V usage is TRBV11-2 and J usage is TRBJ1-1; the match to TRBD1 covers 9 bases. The V gene's germline CDR1 is SGHAT and CDR2 FQNNGV. The J segment lost 3 bases and the V segment lost 1 base, leaving 9 bases of the junction unmatched. This CDR3 contains 17 residues. CDR3 residues: CASSLASGTGIDTEAFF. CDR3 nucleotides: TGTGCCAGCAGCTTAGCCTCCGGGACAGGGATAGACACTGAAGCTTTCTTT.

This chain links TRBV2 with TRBJ1-2; D might be TRBD1 (5 bases). Trimming removed 0 bases at V and 3 bases at J, with 14 bases between. Germline V lookup: CDR1 SNHLY, CDR2 FYNNEI. This CDR3 region has 16 residues. The CDR3 coding sequence is TGTGCCAGCAGTGAAGCTCTCCCCCAGGGCGACTATGGCTACACCTTC. Protein: CASSEALPQGDYGYTF.

This chain uses TRBV11-2 with TRBJ2-1, with 7 nucleotides matching TRBD1. This CDR3 spans 16 amino acids. V shed 6 bases, J shed 3 bases, and the junction held 11 bases outside the gene matches. Germline V CDR1 and CDR2: SGHAT, FQNNGV. CDR3 amino acids: CASSQTGTAIYNEQFF. As DNA, the CDR3 is TGTGCCAGCAGTCAAACCGGGACAGCTATCTACAATGAGCAGTTCTTC.

The V and J genes are TRBV27 and TRBJ2-5; the D is unclear. V lost 5 bases to trimming and J lost 5 bases, with 9 bases between them. The CDR3 covers 12 residues. Germline values: CDR1 MNHEY, CDR2 SMNVEV (reference sequence). The CDR3 loop reads CASSPVGETQYF. The CDR3 DNA sequence: TGTGCCAGCAGTCCGGTAGGGGAGACCCAGTACTTC.

V usage is TRBV4-3 and J usage is TRBJ2-6; 10 nucleotides agree with TRBD2. Germline lookup yields CDR1 LGHNA and CDR2 YSLEER. The CDR3 sequence is 16 residues long. J was trimmed by 2 bases and V by 4 bases; bases with no gene match: 2. The CDR3 here is CASSPGTSAGANVLTF. The CDR3 DNA follows: TGCGCCAGCAGCCCTGGGACTAGCGCTGGGGCCAACGTCCTGACTTTC.

The chain links TRBV18 to TRBJ1-5, with a tentative D call TRBD1 (6 bases). The CDR3 has 16 residues. The ends were cut back, 6 bases at V and 0 bases at J, with 15 bases in the middle. Germline loops: CDR1 KGHSH, CDR2 LQKENI. The CDR3 region has the DNA TGTGCCAGCTCCGATACAGGGACATCTAGCAATCAGCCCCAGCATTTT. Translation: CASSDTGTSSNQPQHF.

The V and J genes are TRBV6-6 and TRBJ2-4; D gene ambiguous. CDR1 and CDR2 (germline): MNHNY, SVGAGI (reference sequence). The CDR3 length is 15 residues. Trimming cost V 2 bases and J 5 bases, with 13 bases left between them. The CDR3 sequence: CASSYPGRKENIQYF. Here the CDR3 DNA reads TGTGCCAGCAGTTACCCAGGACGAAAGGAAAACATTCAGTACTTC.

The chain combines TRBV25-1 with TRBJ2-5, with TRBD1 matching over 7 bases. Trimming cost V 3 bases and J 3 bases; bases outside gene matches: 7. The CDR3 is 15 residues long. Germline values: CDR1 MGHDK, CDR2 SYGVNS. The CDR3, as DNA: TGTGCCAGCAGTGAGTTGACAGGGAAGGAAGAGACCCAGTACTTC. This codes for CASSELTGKEETQYF.

Turning to this clone: An end of the junction does not agree with germline; a read error may underlie this. The chain combines TRBV7-7 with TRBJ2-7, with 10 bases lining up with TRBD2. This CDR3 has 15 amino acids. In germline, CDR1 is SSHAT, CDR2 FNYEAQ (reference sequence). CDR3 DNA: TGTGCTAGCAGCCTCCGTAGCGGGAGGAGTTACGAGCAGTACTTC. It encodes CASSLRSGRSYEQYF.

The gene calls are TRBV6-1 and TRBJ2-5; weak D call: TRBD2 (7 bases). CDR3 length: 15 residues. Looked up from germline, CDR1 is MNHNS and CDR2 is SASEGT. The V end was cut by 5 bases, the J end by 5 bases, with 18 bases between. CDR3 bases: TGTGCCAGCAGTACCCGGAGGGAGGGGGGCGAGACCCAGTACTTC. It yields the protein CASSTRREGGETQYF.

The chain combines TRBV19 with TRBJ1-2; no firm D call. The V gene lost 3 bases and the J gene lost 0 bases, with 5 bases spanning the gap. This CDR3 contains 13 residues. Germline V gives CDR1 LNHDA, CDR2 SQIVND (reference sequence). CDR3 sequence: CASSIGTNYGYTF. The DNA of the CDR3 is TGTGCCAGTAGTATCGGGACTAACTATGGCTACACCTTC.

CDR3 in amino acids: CASSQAGQRPLTASSYEQYF. DNA for the CDR3: TGTGCCAGCAGCCAAGCGGGACAGAGACCCCTCACAGCAAGTTCCTACGAGCAGTACTTC. The chain carries TRBV14 and TRBJ2-7; 7 bases map to TRBD1. The length of the CDR3 is 20 residues. V was clipped by 1 base and J by 1 base; unmatched bases: 19. Germline V gene lookup returns CDR1 SGHDN and CDR2 FVKESK.